The entry that follows covers one T cell receptor (beta chain) sequence. This sample is drawn from a study of blood T cells in healthy people across ages. Looked up from germline, CDR1 is MNHNS and CDR2 is SASEGT. With 1 base removed from V and 3 bases from J, the gap between germline ends came to 12 bases. This CDR3 spans 15 amino acids. The use of a sample-barcoded 5' primer and a J-beta primer mix characterized a second PCR of 7 to 11 cycles. TCRdb reprocessed the 5' RACE reads with MiXCR, giving one entry per CDR3 protein. Of 550,000 to 600,000 distinct CDR3 sequences in the sample, 25% to 30% were seen once.

The origin of this receptor is a woman in her seventies in good health. The chain recombines TRBV6-1 with TRBJ1-1; unclear D gene. Sequenced input: blood. CDR3 sequence (DNA): TGTGCCAGCAGTGAAGGAGGTCTTAGGCACACTGAAGCTTTCTTT. As protein: CASSEGGLRHTEAFF.